The clone carrying this TCR beta chain was detected once. Its matching antigen is unknown. Libraries were prepared by immunoSEQ multiplex PCR; TCRdb keeps only in-frame clonotypes and omits some of them. The sample includes about 58,000 clones, approximately 86% seen only once; the top ten take 0.76%. These data come from a study of OX40 agonist ivuxolimab in advanced cancers. Study-level results: Also present in some nonresponders was a low level of normalized T-cell clonal expansion.

The cohort excluded patients with autoimmune disease history or systemic immunosuppression. Per germline, CDR1 SGHTA and CDR2 FQGNSA. Losses at the gene ends were 0 bases for V and 2 bases for J; bases not matched to a gene: 10. The CDR3 covers 18 residues. The sample in question was CD4+ or CD8+ T cells sorted from blood, obtained in a trial of the OX40 agonist ivuxolimab. The chain recombines TRBV7-2 with TRBJ2-7, with 10 bases lining up with TRBD1. The receptor comes from an adult with an advanced solid tumor such as melanoma, head and neck, liver or kidney cancer. The DNA for the CDR3 is TGTGCCAGCAGCTTAGCGCAAACCGGGACAGGGGCGACCTACGAGCAGTACTTC. It translates to CASSLAQTGTGATYEQYF. The whole variable domain, remainder taken from reference TRBV7-2 and TRBJ2-7, is GAGVSQSPSNKVTEKGKDVELRCDPISGHTALYWYRQSLGQGLEFLIYFQGNSAPDKSGLPSDRFSAERTGGSVSTLTIQRTQQEDSAVYLCASSLAQTGTGATYEQYFGPGTRLTVT.